The 25 T cell receptor beta chains reported below all come from one sample, sequenced in a study of cytomegalovirus exposure and HLA in healthy donors. Researchers ran the PCR with 60 Vbeta and 13 Jbeta primers. Here immunoSEQ multiplex PCR was the method, and the copy in TCRdb shows in-frame clones only, minus some. This repertoire includes approximately 110,000 clones. The sample taken for sequencing was PBMCs. Every receptor here comes from a young man in good health and CMV-seronegative.

The chain couples TRBV11-3 to TRBJ2-3, with D perhaps matching TRBD2 (6 bases). Germline lookup yields CDR1 SGHNT and CDR2 YENEEA. V was pared by 5 bases and J by 6 bases, with 15 bases between. CDR3 length: 14 residues. The CDR3 DNA is TGTGCCAGCAGCCCCGGGACTCTGGTGGATACGCAGTATTTT. Encoded protein: CASSPGTLVDTQYF.

The V gene is TRBV7-2, the J gene TRBJ2-1, with a weak D call TRBD2 (6 bases). Deletions cut 5 bases from V and 3 bases from J, with 14 bases between. Germline lookup yields CDR1 SGHTA and CDR2 FQGNSA. This CDR3 has 15 residues. The CDR3 reads CASSLGTGNYNEQFF. In nucleotides, the CDR3 is TGTGCCAGCAGCCTAGGGACTGGCAACTACAATGAGCAGTTCTTC. Together with reference TRBV7-2 and TRBJ2-1, the CDR3 gives the full variable domain: GAGVSQSPSNKVTEKGKDVELRCDPISGHTALYWYRQSLGQGLEFLIYFQGNSAPDKSGLPSDRFSAERTGGSVSTLTIQRTQQEDSAVYLCASSLGTGNYNEQFFGPGTRLTVL.

The rearrangement links TRBV25-1 to TRBJ1-6, with D unresolved. V was pared by 7 bases and J by 6 bases, with 10 bases between. The CDR3 contains 13 residues. Germline CDR1 is MGHDK and CDR2 is SYGVNS. The CDR3, as DNA: TGTGCCAGCACCCACACCACTAATTCACCCCTCCACTTT. This encodes CASTHTTNSPLHF.

The chain is built from TRBV19 and TRBJ2-7, with D uncertain. Germline V CDR1 and CDR2: LNHDA, SQIVND (reference sequence). V gave up 3 bases and J gave up 3 bases, with 9 bases separating them. The CDR3 is made up of 13 amino acids. The DNA of the CDR3 is TGTGCCAGTAGTATTCGGTATTTCTACGAGCAGTACTTC. Residues: CASSIRYFYEQYF.

CDR3 DNA sequence: TGTGCCAGCAGCTTAGCCAGGTACACTGAAGCTTTCTTT. It specifies CASSLARYTEAFF. The rearrangement joins TRBV11-2 to TRBJ1-1; D is unresolved. The CDR3 extends over 13 amino acids. Trimming removed 1 base from V and 3 bases from J, with 6 bases in between. CDR1 is SGHAT and CDR2 is FQNNGV in the germline V gene.

The chain recombines TRBV19 with TRBJ1-2; D might be TRBD1 (5 bases). CDR1 LNHDA and CDR2 SQIVND come from the germline V gene (reference sequence). This CDR3 region has 14 residues. With 6 bases removed from V and 6 bases from J, the gap between germline ends came to 17 bases. The CDR3 nucleotides are TGTGCCAGTAGATGGGGCTCAGGATCCCATGGCTACACCTTC. Its protein product is CASRWGSGSHGYTF.

V and J are TRBV19 and TRBJ2-1, with 9 bases that match TRBD1. The ends lost 4 bases at V and 7 bases at J; junction bases unmatched: 8. Germline V lookup: CDR1 LNHDA, CDR2 SQIVND (reference sequence). The CDR3 is 15 residues long. Written as DNA, the CDR3 is TGTGCCAGTAGTACGTCTGGACAGGGGAGGAATGAGCAGTTCTTC. Its translation is CASSTSGQGRNEQFF.

The V and J genes are TRBV2 and TRBJ1-5; D uncertain. V was clipped by 4 bases and J by 5 bases, with 18 bases between them. Germline loops: CDR1 SNHLY, CDR2 FYNNEI. The CDR3 is 16 residues long. CDR3 amino acids: CASSVRGRYEDQPQHF. The DNA of the CDR3 is TGTGCCAGCAGTGTACGGGGAAGGTACGAGGATCAGCCCCAGCATTTT.

The chain couples TRBV30 to TRBJ1-4, with 9 bases aligning to TRBD1. This CDR3 is 14 amino acids long. V was pared by 3 bases and J by 8 bases, with 7 bases of the junction left unmatched. CDR1 is GTSNPN, CDR2 SVGIG, per germline (reference sequence). CDR3 in amino acids: CAWRGDRGNEKLFF. In nucleotides, the CDR3 is TGTGCCTGGAGAGGTGACAGGGGGAACGAAAAACTGTTTTTT.

The chain uses TRBV7-8 and TRBJ2-5; 9 nucleotides align to TRBD2. Germline CDR1 SGHVS, CDR2 FQNEAQ. This CDR3 contains 15 residues. The trim removed 3 bases at V and 3 bases at J, leaving 5 bases unmatched. The CDR3 loop is CASSFRAGGKETQYF. CDR3 DNA sequence: TGTGCCAGCAGCTTTAGGGCGGGAGGGAAAGAGACCCAGTACTTC.

The CDR3 reads CASSYSSGPYEQYF. CDR3 DNA: TGTGCCAGCAGTTACTCGAGCGGCCCCTACGAGCAGTACTTC. The gene calls are TRBV6-6 and TRBJ2-7; a weak D match, TRBD2 (5 bases). CDR1 is MNHNY and CDR2 is SVGAGI in the germline V gene (reference sequence). This CDR3 contains 14 residues. With 0 bases removed from V and 2 bases from J, the gap between germline ends came to 8 bases.

As regards this clone: An end of the junction differs from the germline gene, which may be a read error. The chain is built from TRBV5-6 and TRBJ2-7; D ambiguous. Germline values: CDR1 SGHDT, CDR2 YYEEEE. This CDR3 contains 14 residues. As DNA, the CDR3 is TGTGCCAGCAGCTTGGGTTTGTCTTCCTCCGAGCAGTACTTC. Translating gives CASSLGLSSSEQYF.

This chain connects TRBV10-1 to TRBJ2-5; 9 nucleotides line up with TRBD2. Trimming took 0 bases from V and 9 from J; bases not matched to a gene: 8. The germline V gene encodes CDR1 WNHNN and CDR2 SYGVQD (reference sequence). This CDR3 is built from 15 residues. The CDR3 here is CASSESSGGSVAQYF. CDR3 in DNA: TGCGCCAGCAGTGAGTCGAGCGGGGGGTCCGTGGCCCAGTACTTC.

A word on this clone: Other DNA sequences in this specimen translate into the identical CDR3. The chain has TRBV9 and TRBJ2-6, with TRBD2 as a possible D gene (6 bases). CDR3 size: 18 residues. Germline V gives CDR1 SGDLS, CDR2 YYNGEE. V dropped 0 bases and J dropped 4 bases, with 17 bases sitting between them. The CDR3 coding sequence is TGTGCCAGCAGCGTAGGGATTTGGGAGGCTCCGGGGGCCAACGTCCTGACTTTC. Protein: CASSVGIWEAPGANVLTF.

This rearrangement joins TRBV7-9 to TRBJ2-7; D is unresolved. Trimming removed 0 bases at V and 7 bases at J, with 4 bases between. Germline V lookup: CDR1 SEHNR, CDR2 FQNEAQ (reference sequence). CDR3 length equals 11 residues. The CDR3 sequence: CASSLAREQYF. CDR3 nucleotides: TGTGCCAGCAGCTTAGCGAGGGAGCAGTACTTC.

This chain joins TRBV30 and TRBJ1-3; unclear D gene. Trimming took off 2 bases at V and 0 bases at J, with 5 bases between the two ends. In germline, CDR1 is GTSNPN, CDR2 SVGIG (reference sequence). The CDR3 is 13 residues long. The CDR3 loop reads CAWSIRSGNTIYF. As DNA, the CDR3 is TGTGCCTGGAGTATCCGCTCTGGAAACACCATATATTTT.

In nucleotides, the CDR3 is TGTGCCACCAGCAGAGTACAGGGGACTGAAAAACTGTTTTTT. As protein: CATSRVQGTEKLFF. This chain links TRBV15 with TRBJ1-4; 7 bases line up with TRBD1. CDR1 is LNHNV, CDR2 YYDKDF, per germline (reference sequence). Trimming at V came to 1 base and at J to 7 bases, leaving 3 bases not matched to a gene. This CDR3 is 14 amino acids long.

This chain uses TRBV5-1 with TRBJ2-5; tentatively, D is TRBD2 (6 bases). This CDR3 spans 15 amino acids. V shed 4 bases and J shed 2 bases, with 15 bases lying between them. From germline, CDR1 is SGHRS and CDR2 YFSETQ. CDR3 sequence (DNA): TGCGCCAGCAGCCTTGGTTTAGCGGTTCAAGAGACCCAGTACTTC. Its protein is CASSLGLAVQETQYF.

The chain links TRBV5-1 to TRBJ1-3; TRBD1 agrees at 7 bases. Germline assignment: CDR1 SGHRS and CDR2 YFSETQ. This CDR3 is 16 amino acids long. The J segment lost 0 bases and the V segment lost 4 bases, leaving 7 bases of the junction unmatched. As DNA, the CDR3 is TGCGCCAGCAGCGAGACAGGGCTACACTCTGGAAACACCATATATTTT. Its translation is CASSETGLHSGNTIYF.

This sequence joins TRBV28 and TRBJ1-4, with a tentative D call TRBD1 (6 bases). The length of the CDR3 is 15 residues. V lost 7 bases and J lost 8, with 20 bases in between. Germline loops: CDR1 MDHEN, CDR2 SYDVKM. The CDR3 bases are TGTGCCAGCACTACCTTCGACAGGCCATCGGAAAAACTGTTTTTT. It translates to CASTTFDRPSEKLFF.

Comment on this clone: One junction end does not reproduce the germline sequence, and a read error may be involved. V and J are TRBV7-7 and TRBJ1-3; D call uncertain. CDR1 is SSHAT, CDR2 FNYEAQ, per germline (reference sequence). CDR3 size: 15 residues. CDR3 in amino acids: CASSLGPGSGNTIYF. CDR3 DNA: TGTGCTAGCAGCTTAGGTCCGGGCTCTGGAAACACCATATATTTT.

The chain uses TRBV7-9 and TRBJ1-3; weak D call: TRBD1 (5 bases). Germline CDR1 SEHNR, CDR2 FQNEAQ (reference sequence). The V end was cut by 8 bases, the J end by 0 bases, with 11 bases between. The CDR3 has 14 residues. Here the CDR3 reads CASHPGDSGNTIYF. The CDR3 DNA follows: TGTGCCAGCCACCCGGGGGACTCTGGAAACACCATATATTTT.

This rearrangement joins TRBV2 to TRBJ2-3, with a tentative D call TRBD1 (5 bases). With 2 bases removed from V and 4 bases from J, the gap between germline ends came to 10 bases. The CDR3 contains 14 residues. Germline loops: CDR1 SNHLY, CDR2 FYNNEI. CDR3 sequence (DNA): TGTGCCAGCAGTGAATCGGCAGGGCCAGATACGCAGTATTTT. It codes for CASSESAGPDTQYF.

V and J are TRBV5-1 and TRBJ2-1; the D gene is possibly TRBD2 (5 bases). Germline CDR1 is SGHRS and CDR2 is YFSETQ. V lost 3 bases to trimming and J lost 0 bases, with 7 bases between them. CDR3 size: 14 residues. The CDR3 loop reads CASSYGSSYNEQFF. The CDR3 coding sequence is TGCGCCAGCAGCTATGGGAGCTCCTACAATGAGCAGTTCTTC.

This rearrangement joins TRBV5-1 to TRBJ2-7, with unresolved D. V gave up 0 bases and J gave up 5 bases, with 9 bases separating them. The CDR3 loop spans 13 amino acids. Germline V gene lookup returns CDR1 SGHRS and CDR2 YFSETQ. The CDR3 DNA sequence: TGCGCCAGCAGCTTGGAGCTAGTAAACGAGCAGTACTTC. It is translated as CASSLELVNEQYF.